Presented here are 14 T cell receptor beta chains from one specimen sequenced in a study of beta chain features in type 1 diabetes. These receptors have no known antigen. The entirety of the isolated RNA underwent reverse transcription, so expressed TCRB transcripts were sequenced. Clones were sequenced by immunoSEQ multiplex PCR, and TCRdb holds only the in-frame ones, with some missing. This repertoire shows roughly 100,000 clones, 25% to 35% found once; its top ten account for 0.5% to 0.6%. Study observations and caveats: Across all four CD4+ subsets, people with type 1 diabetes showed modestly shorter TCRB CDR3s.

Sequencing input: central memory CD4+ T cells from blood. These receptors all come from a woman between 18 and 29 years old with type 1 diabetes.

This clone was counted once. This sequence joins TRBV5-6 and TRBJ2-3; 11 bases match TRBD2. The CDR3 totals 15 residues. Trimming removed 6 bases from V and 3 bases from J; junction bases left unmatched: 6. Germline V CDR1 and CDR2: SGHDT, YYEEEE. In DNA, the CDR3 is TGTGCCAGCACTCCGACTAGCGGGATAACAGATACGCAGTATTTT. This gives the protein CASTPTSGITDTQYF.

This clone was seen a handful of times. The genes are TRBV4-1 and TRBJ2-1, with 9 bases identical to TRBD2. Looked up from germline, CDR1 is MGHRA and CDR2 is YSYEKL. V gave up 0 bases and J gave up 4 bases; unmatched junction bases: 10. This CDR3 region has 18 residues. CDR3 protein: CASSQDAVTSGSYNEQFF. For the CDR3, the DNA is TGCGCCAGCAGCCAAGATGCAGTGACTAGCGGATCGTACAATGAGCAGTTCTTC.

V gene TRBV20-1 combines with J gene TRBJ1-2, with D unresolved. The CDR3 runs to 11 residues. The V gene's germline CDR1 is DFQATT and CDR2 SNEGSKA (reference sequence). Trimming shortened V by 7 bases and J by 5 bases, and 11 bases separated the two germline ends. The CDR3 DNA reads TGCAGTGAGGCGGGCGATTATGGCTACACCTTC. This sequence encodes CSEAGDYGYTF.

This clone came up a few times. The V gene is TRBV7-2, the J gene TRBJ1-1, with a possible D match to TRBD1 (5 bases). Germline CDR1 and CDR2: SGHTA and FQGNSA. CDR3 size: 14 residues. With 3 bases removed from V and 4 bases from J, the gap between germline ends came to 12 bases. CDR3 nucleotide sequence: TGTGCCAGCAGCTTGGCAGGGTGGGGCACTGAAGCTTTCTTT. This sequence encodes CASSLAGWGTEAFF.

CDR3 in amino acids: CASSTVRDTEAFF. In DNA form, the CDR3 reads TGTGCCAGCAGTACTGTGCGGGACACTGAAGCTTTCTTT. V usage is TRBV5-4 and J usage is TRBJ1-1, with D uncertain. CDR3 length equals 13 residues. V lost 5 bases to trimming and J lost 3 bases, with 11 bases between them. CDR1 is SGHNT and CDR2 is YYREEE in the germline V gene (reference sequence).

The CDR3 protein is CASSRQGADEAFF. The CDR3 DNA is TGTGCCAGCAGCCGTCAGGGGGCCGATGAAGCTTTCTTT. The rearrangement uses TRBV5-4 and TRBJ1-1; 8 nucleotides align to TRBD1. Germline loops: CDR1 SGHNT, CDR2 YYREEE (reference sequence). Unmatched junction bases numbered 6, after V lost 4 bases and J lost 7 bases. CDR3 length equals 13 residues.

This clone has just a few counts. The chain uses TRBV28 and TRBJ2-2; weak D call: TRBD1 (6 bases). Trimming stripped 10 bases from V and 4 bases from J, with 19 bases between. The CDR3 has 15 amino acids. The germline CDR1 and CDR2 sequences are MDHEN and SYDVKM. The CDR3 nucleotides are TGTGCCACCAAACCCGGGGACACCCTCACCGGGGAGCTGTTTTTT. It encodes CATKPGDTLTGELFF.

The chain recombines TRBV5-4 with TRBJ2-3; perhaps TRBD2 as D (5 bases). This CDR3 is built from 16 residues. V was pared by 0 bases and J by 2 bases, with 13 bases between. Germline V gives CDR1 SGHNT, CDR2 YYREEE (reference sequence). CDR3 DNA: TGTGCCAGCAGCTTGGTTAGAGGGCAAATCACAGATACGCAGTATTTT. Translation gives CASSLVRGQITDTQYF.

This clone occurred a few times. This sequence joins TRBV7-2 and TRBJ1-2; D possibly corresponds to TRBD1 (6 bases). V was cut by 3 bases and J by 7 bases, with 27 bases left in between. In germline, CDR1 is SGHTA, CDR2 FQGNSA. The length of the CDR3 is 18 residues. The CDR3 loop reads CASSLRVQGPSSGGGYTF. The CDR3 DNA follows: TGTGCCAGCAGCTTGCGGGTGCAGGGGCCCTCGAGCGGGGGTGGCTACACCTTC.

This rearrangement joins TRBV2 to TRBJ2-7, with 13 bases identical to TRBD2. Looked up from germline, CDR1 is SNHLY and CDR2 is FYNNEI. The CDR3 consists of 18 residues. V lost 6 bases to trimming and J lost 3 bases; unmatched junction nucleotides: 14. CDR3 in amino acids: CASRPKLAGGESYYEQYF. The CDR3 nucleotides read TGTGCCAGCAGACCCAAACTAGCGGGAGGGGAGAGTTACTACGAGCAGTACTTC.

This clone was observed a few times. The chain joins TRBV7-9 to TRBJ1-2; 7 bases are a match to TRBD1. The J segment lost 7 bases and the V segment lost 7 bases, leaving 9 bases of the junction unmatched. Per germline, CDR1 SEHNR and CDR2 FQNEAQ (reference sequence). This CDR3 has 13 residues. The CDR3 sequence: CASIFDRAGGYTF. CDR3 nucleotide sequence: TGTGCCAGCATCTTCGACAGGGCCGGTGGCTACACCTTC.

This clone has only a few counts. The chain employs TRBV6-6 and TRBJ1-3; 7 bases fit TRBD1. Trimming took 2 bases from V and 2 from J; bases not matched to a gene: 0. CDR3 length equals 14 residues. Germline V gives CDR1 MNHNY, CDR2 SVGAGI (reference sequence). CDR3: CASSYGTAGNTIYF. CDR3 DNA sequence: TGTGCCAGCAGTTACGGGACAGCTGGAAACACCATATATTTT.

The chain links TRBV25-1 to TRBJ2-1; weak D call: TRBD2 (6 bases). CDR3 size: 15 residues. Germline lookup yields CDR1 MGHDK and CDR2 SYGVNS. V was shortened by 2 bases and J by 2 bases, with 10 bases between the two germline ends. In nucleotides, the CDR3 is TGTGCCAGCAGTGAACCGGGGGTAGCCTACAATGAGCAGTTCTTC. Protein sequence: CASSEPGVAYNEQFF.

In nucleotides, the CDR3 is TGTGCCTGGGCTAGAATCAATGAGCAGTTCTTC. Its translation is CAWARINEQFF. The J gene is TRBJ2-1, the V gene TRBV30; D gene unclear. There are 11 residues in the CDR3. CDR1 GTSNPN and CDR2 SVGIG come from the germline V gene (reference sequence). With 5 bases removed from V and 6 bases from J, the gap between germline ends came to 8 bases.